This T cell receptor beta chain stems from a study of T cell changes during pregnancy in multiple sclerosis. Trimming cost V 1 base and J 6 bases, with 9 bases left between them. The CDR3 covers 14 residues. In germline, CDR1 is MGHRA, CDR2 YSYEKL. Sequencing used immunoSEQ multiplex PCR; TCRdb keeps in-frame clones, though not all of them. The data contain fewer than 110,000 clones, about 90% of them singletons. The source of this sequence is a female donor with multiple sclerosis, enrolled in a pregnancy study. The chain is built from TRBV4-1 and TRBJ2-2; D is unresolved. The sequencing used peripheral blood, collected in the second trimester of pregnancy. CDR3: CASSQASQAGELFF. For the CDR3, the DNA is TGCGCCAGCAGCCAAGCGAGCCAGGCCGGGGAGCTGTTTTTT.